A single sample gave rise to the 4 T cell receptor beta chains below, sequenced in a study of blood T cell repertoires in COVID-19. This table comes from immunoSEQ multiplex PCR, and its TCRdb copy is limited to in-frame clones, with some not included. The repertoire includes 150,000 to 200,000 clones, 93% of them detected once, and 2% sits in the top ten. Specimen: peripheral blood. Source of these receptors: a woman in her fifties or sixties with COVID-19, enrolled during active disease.

The chain recombines TRBV30 with TRBJ1-4, with a tentative D call TRBD1 (5 bases). Deletions cut 3 bases from V and 6 bases from J, with 17 bases between. Per germline, CDR1 GTSNPN and CDR2 SVGIG (reference sequence). The CDR3 loop spans 15 amino acids. CDR3 amino acids: CAWSTLPSRDEKLFF. For the CDR3, the DNA is TGTGCCTGGAGCACTTTACCCTCCAGGGATGAAAAACTGTTTTTT.

This chain links TRBV5-4 with TRBJ2-7, with a tentative D call TRBD1 (6 bases). Per the germline V gene, CDR1 is SGHNT and CDR2 is YYREEE (reference sequence). The germline V and J ends were trimmed by 2 bases and 2 bases, with 11 bases remaining between them. The CDR3 spans 14 residues. The CDR3 region is CASSFRDKPYEQYF. In DNA form, the CDR3 reads TGTGCCAGCAGCTTTCGGGACAAACCCTACGAGCAGTACTTC.

The chain couples TRBV5-1 to TRBJ2-1, with 15 bases aligning to TRBD2. V shed 3 bases and J 9 bases; nucleotides not matched to a gene: 4. Germline V gene sequence: CDR1 SGHRS, CDR2 YFSETQ. The CDR3 extends over 15 amino acids. The CDR3 spells CASSWGLAGGIEQFF. Written as DNA, the CDR3 is TGCGCCAGCAGCTGGGGACTAGCGGGGGGAATTGAGCAGTTCTTC.

This sequence joins TRBV9 and TRBJ1-4; 10 bases map to TRBD1. The CDR3 spans 15 residues. V shed 4 bases, J shed 10 bases, and the junction held 10 bases outside the gene matches. Germline V gene sequence: CDR1 SGDLS, CDR2 YYNGEE. The CDR3 region has the DNA TGTGCCAGCAGCCCCCGCGGGACAGGGGTCGTAAAACTGTTTTTT. It is translated as CASSPRGTGVVKLFF.